The 14 T cell receptor beta chains below all came from one sample that was sequenced in a study of PD-L1 blockade in urothelial cancer. The time point denotes: pretreatment peripheral blood. Repertoires were generated with immunoSEQ multiplex PCR, while TCRdb's copy carries only in-frame clones and drops some. The table records roughly 77,000 clones, roughly 84% of them present only once. Sample: PBMCs, taken around atezolizumab (anti-PD-L1) treatment. The receptor source for this set is a woman between 65 and 79 years old with urothelial cancer.

V gene TRBV27 combines with J gene TRBJ1-6; the D is unclear. This CDR3 is 11 amino acids long. Germline values: CDR1 MNHEY, CDR2 SMNVEV (reference sequence). V shed 4 bases and J shed 13 bases, with 8 bases lying between them. CDR3 nucleotides: TGTGCCAGCAGTTGCAGGTTCCCCCTCCACTTT. Protein sequence: CASSCRFPLHF.

J is TRBJ1-5 and V is TRBV7-8, with D perhaps matching TRBD1 (6 bases). V lost 2 bases and J 1 base, leaving 12 bases between the germline ends. Germline CDR1 reads SGHVS; CDR2 reads FQNEAQ. This CDR3 is 16 amino acids long. The chain's CDR3 is CASSLLTGGSNQPQHF. DNA of the CDR3: TGTGCCAGCAGCTTACTTACGGGGGGCAGCAATCAGCCCCAGCATTTT.

The chain is built from TRBV25-1 and TRBJ2-1, with 11 bases matching TRBD2. The CDR3 has 14 residues. Trimming removed 3 bases from V and 7 bases from J; junction bases left unmatched: 2. The germline V gene encodes CDR1 MGHDK and CDR2 SYGVNS. CDR3 loop: CASSDTSGRNEQFF. The CDR3 DNA sequence: TGTGCCAGCAGTGACACTAGCGGGAGAAATGAGCAGTTCTTC.

J is TRBJ2-3 and V is TRBV7-9, with 15 positions matching TRBD2. Germline trimming cut 6 bases from V and 6 bases from J; bases unmatched to any gene: 4. There are 15 residues in the CDR3. Per the germline V gene, CDR1 is SEHNR and CDR2 is FQNEAQ (reference sequence). In DNA, the CDR3 is TGTGCCAGCAGACCGGGACTAGCGGGGGGCGATACGCAGTATTTT. Its protein product is CASRPGLAGGDTQYF.

The chain combines TRBV28 with TRBJ2-2, with D perhaps matching TRBD1 (5 bases). Between the trimmed V and J ends, which lost 6 bases and 2 bases, there was a span of 10 bases. This CDR3 has 14 residues. Germline V gives CDR1 MDHEN, CDR2 SYDVKM. The DNA for the CDR3 is TGTGCCAGCAGAAATGACAGAAACACCGGGGAGCTGTTTTTT. This codes for CASRNDRNTGELFF.

CDR3 in amino acids: CASSSLAGRASSTDTQYF. For the CDR3, the DNA is TGTGCCAGCAGCTCTCTAGCCGGGAGGGCCTCTAGCACAGATACGCAGTATTTT. The V call is TRBV11-2, the J call TRBJ2-3; 8 bases map to TRBD2. There are 18 residues in the CDR3. Germline V lookup: CDR1 SGHAT, CDR2 FQNNGV. Losses at the gene ends were 4 bases for V and 0 bases for J; bases not matched to a gene: 12.

V usage is TRBV5-1 and J usage is TRBJ2-3; no clear D. The ends were cut back, 1 base at V and 7 bases at J, with 7 bases in the middle. The CDR3 loop spans 12 amino acids. Germline V gene sequence: CDR1 SGHRS, CDR2 YFSETQ. DNA of the CDR3: TGCGCCAGCAGCTTGCTACCAAATACGCAGTATTTT. Translating it yields CASSLLPNTQYF.

This rearrangement joins TRBV5-4 to TRBJ2-5, with 8 positions matching TRBD2. V dropped 0 bases and J dropped 4; count of bases not matched to a gene: 14. This CDR3 comprises 18 residues. Germline V lookup: CDR1 SGHNT, CDR2 YYREEE (reference sequence). The CDR3 DNA is TGTGCCAGCAGCTTGGCCTTCCCGGGACTAGGCTTCGGAGAGACCCAGTACTTC. Encoded protein: CASSLAFPGLGFGETQYF.

The rearrangement joins TRBV7-8 to TRBJ2-3; 11 bases are a match to TRBD2. The germline gives CDR1 SGHVS, CDR2 FQNEAQ. J was trimmed by 2 bases and V by 5 bases; bases with no gene match: 15. This CDR3 region has 19 residues. CDR3 nucleotides: TGTGCCAGCAGCCTCCGCCGGTCGACTAGCGGGGCCTCCACAGATACGCAGTATTTT. It yields the protein CASSLRRSTSGASTDTQYF.

The CDR3: CASSPAGTEAFF. The CDR3 coding sequence is TGTGCCAGCTCACCAGCGGGTACTGAAGCTTTCTTT. The chain links TRBV18 to TRBJ1-1, with unresolved D. This CDR3 contains 12 residues. From germline, CDR1 is KGHSH and CDR2 LQKENI. The V end lost 2 bases, the J end lost 5 bases, and 6 bases lay between the germline ends.

This chain links TRBV7-9 with TRBJ2-5, with unresolved D. V shed 1 base and J shed 1 base, with 7 bases lying between them. Germline V CDR1 and CDR2: SEHNR, FQNEAQ (reference sequence). The CDR3 runs to 14 residues. The CDR3 DNA reads TGTGCCAGCAGCTTAGAGCCACTCCAAGAGACCCAGTACTTC. It yields the protein CASSLEPLQETQYF.

The chain is built from TRBV5-1 and TRBJ2-2, with 7 bases matching TRBD1. The J segment lost 6 bases and the V segment lost 2 bases, leaving 4 bases of the junction unmatched. The length of the CDR3 is 14 residues. Germline V lookup: CDR1 SGHRS, CDR2 YFSETQ. CDR3 coding DNA: TGCGCCAGCAGCTTAGAGACAGGGCCCGGGGAGCTGTTTTTT. Amino acid sequence: CASSLETGPGELFF.

The rearrangement links TRBV6-5 to TRBJ1-2; possible D gene TRBD1, 5 bases. The CDR3 spans 14 residues. The V end lost 8 bases, the J end lost 3 bases, and 16 bases lay between the germline ends. Germline lookup yields CDR1 MNHEY and CDR2 SVGAGI. The CDR3 is CASRFQGGDYGYTF. CDR3 coding DNA: TGTGCCAGCCGGTTTCAGGGAGGGGACTATGGCTACACCTTC.

This clone was recorded many times. This rearrangement joins TRBV5-5 to TRBJ2-7; maybe TRBD1 (5 bases). The germline CDR1 and CDR2 sequences are SGHKS and YYEKEE (reference sequence). The CDR3 sequence is 12 residues long. The ends were cut back, 2 bases at V and 4 bases at J, with 7 bases in the middle. CDR3 DNA: TGTGCCAGCAGCTTACAGGTTTACGAGCAGTACTTC. This encodes CASSLQVYEQYF.